These 3 T cell receptor beta chains were all obtained from the same sample, sequenced in a study of neoadjuvant nivolumab and ipilimumab in lung cancer. Libraries were prepared by immunoSEQ multiplex PCR; TCRdb keeps only in-frame clonotypes and omits some of them. The sample records some 37,000 clones, roughly nine tenths being singletons. Sequenced material: peripheral blood, taken before neoadjuvant nivolumab, alone or with ipilimumab. These receptors were collected from an adult with non-small cell lung cancer.

This chain joins TRBV7-9 and TRBJ2-2, with TRBD2 as a possible D gene (6 bases). This CDR3 comprises 16 residues. V was shortened by 1 base and J by 3 bases, with 12 bases between the two germline ends. Germline V gene sequence: CDR1 SEHNR, CDR2 FQNEAQ (reference sequence). In nucleotides, the CDR3 is TGTGCCAGCAGCTTAGGGGTAGCGGTTGACACCGGGGAGCTGTTTTTT. Residues: CASSLGVAVDTGELFF.

V gene TRBV27 combines with J gene TRBJ2-6; D possibly corresponds to TRBD2 (6 bases). V was pared by 3 bases and J by 2 bases, with 11 bases between. In germline, CDR1 is MNHEY, CDR2 SMNVEV (reference sequence). The CDR3 length is 16 residues. The CDR3 is CASSLEGRPGANVLTF. In nucleotides, the CDR3 is TGTGCCAGCAGTTTGGAGGGGCGCCCTGGGGCCAACGTCCTGACTTTC. The full variable domain, completed using reference TRBV27 and TRBJ2-6, is EAQVTQNPRYLITVTGKKLTVTCSQNMNHEYMSWYRQDPGLGLRQIYYSMNVEVTDKGDVPEGYKVSRKEKRNFPLILESPSPNQTSLYFCASSLEGRPGANVLTFGAGSRLTVL.

The chain has TRBV6-6 and TRBJ2-2; 15 bases map to TRBD2. This CDR3 region has 16 residues. The junction had 3 bases not matched to a gene; V was cut back by 10 bases and J by 0 bases. The germline V gene has CDR1 MNHNY and CDR2 SVGAGI (reference sequence). This CDR3 reads CATGTSGRTNTGELFF. The CDR3 DNA sequence: TGTGCCACCGGGACTAGCGGGAGGACGAACACCGGGGAGCTGTTTTTT.